This T cell receptor beta chain was retrieved from a study of shared clonotypes between healthy human individuals. Study-wide points: Clonotype sharing among donors was thought likely to change with sequencing depth. Lower generation probabilities were found for non-shared clonotypes than for those shared by all four donors. The sole specimen, blood, was sampled, and tissue repertoires likely differ.

Clones were sequenced by immunoSEQ multiplex PCR, and TCRdb holds only the in-frame ones, with some missing. The table has roughly 2.5 million clones, around 90% seen once. As regards this clone: As yet, its antigen is unknown.

V dropped 5 bases and J dropped 3 bases, with 16 bases sitting between them. The CDR3 has 15 amino acids. CDR1 and CDR2 (germline): MNHNS, SASEGT. The sequenced sample consisted of naive CD4+ T cells sorted from blood. Subset defined: CD45RA+ positively selected. The source of this sequence is a man in his late teens or twenties in good health. This chain joins TRBV6-1 and TRBJ1-1; TRBD1 might be the D (6 bases). CDR3 loop: CASSPQGRMDTEAFF. The CDR3, as DNA: TGTGCCAGCAGTCCCCAGGGGCGGATGGACACTGAAGCTTTCTTT.